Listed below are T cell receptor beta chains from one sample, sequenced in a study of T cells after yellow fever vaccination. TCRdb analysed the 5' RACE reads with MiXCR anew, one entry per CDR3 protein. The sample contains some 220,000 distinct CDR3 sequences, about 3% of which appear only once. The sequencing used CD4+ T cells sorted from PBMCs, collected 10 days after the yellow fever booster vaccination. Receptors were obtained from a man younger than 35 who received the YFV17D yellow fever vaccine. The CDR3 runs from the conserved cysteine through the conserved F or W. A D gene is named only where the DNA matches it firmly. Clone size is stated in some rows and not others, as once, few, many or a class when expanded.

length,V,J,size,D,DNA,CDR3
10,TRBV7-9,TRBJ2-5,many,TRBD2,TGTGCCTGCGGGGGGGAGACCCAGTACTTC,CACGGETQYF
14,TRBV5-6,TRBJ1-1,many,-,TGTGCCAGCAGCTTGGACAGCCTGAACACTGAAGCTTTCTTT,CASSLDSLNTEAFF
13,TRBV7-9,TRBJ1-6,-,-,TGTGCCAGCAGCTTCACAGGAGATTCACCCCTCCACTTT,CASSFTGDSPLHF
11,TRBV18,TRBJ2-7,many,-,TGTGCCAGCTCACCCTTGAACGAGCAGTACTTC,CASSPLNEQYF
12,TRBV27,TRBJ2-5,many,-,TGTGCCAGCAGTTCCATCGGAGAGACCCAGTACTTC,CASSSIGETQYF
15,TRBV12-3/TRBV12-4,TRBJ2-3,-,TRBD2,TGTGCCAGCAGTGAACTAGCGGGGCGCGCAGATACGCAGTATTTT,CASSELAGRADTQYF
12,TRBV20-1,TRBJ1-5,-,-,TGCAGTGGTGGACAGAGTAATCAGCCCCAGCATTTT,CSGGQSNQPQHF
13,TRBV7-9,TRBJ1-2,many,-,TGTGCCAGCAGCTTGAATTCAGCTCCCGGCTACACCTTC,CASSLNSAPGYTF
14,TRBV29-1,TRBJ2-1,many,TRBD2,TGCAGCTTCAAGTCGGGGGGCTCCTACAATGAGCAGTTCTTC,CSFKSGGSYNEQFF
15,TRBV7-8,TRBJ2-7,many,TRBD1,TGTGCCAGCAGCTTACCCGCCAGGGGGCCCTACGAGCAGTACTTC,CASSLPARGPYEQYF
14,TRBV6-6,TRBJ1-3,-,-,TGTGCCGGACTGAGGACAAGCTCTGGAAACACCATATATTTT,CAGLRTSSGNTIYF
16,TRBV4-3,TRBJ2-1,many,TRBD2,TGCGCCAGCAGCCAAGAAGGGCTAGCGGGGGATAATGAGCAGTTCTTC,CASSQEGLAGDNEQFF
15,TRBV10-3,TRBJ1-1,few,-,TGTGCCATCAGTGGGGGGGACGGACAGAACACTGAAGCTTTCTTT,CAISGGDGQNTEAFF
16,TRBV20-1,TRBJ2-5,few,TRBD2,TGCAGTGCTGAAACTAAGCGGGGGCGGACTACGGCCGCCCAGTACTTC,CSAETKRGRTTAAQYF
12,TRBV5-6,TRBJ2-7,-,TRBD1,TGTGCCAGCAGCACAACAGGGGGCTTGGTGTACTTC,CASSTTGGLVYF
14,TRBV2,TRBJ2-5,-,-,TGTGCCAGCAGTGAACTTCTCACCGGAGGGACCCAGTACTTC,CASSELLTGGTQYF
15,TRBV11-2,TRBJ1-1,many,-,TGTGCCAGCAGCCAAGATGGACACTTGAACACTGAAGCTTTCTTT,CASSQDGHLNTEAFF
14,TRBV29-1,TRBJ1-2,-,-,TGCAGCGTTGTGGGCAGCCCCAAAGGGTATGGCTACACCTTC,CSVVGSPKGYGYTF
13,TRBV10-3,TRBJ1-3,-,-,TGTGCCACCCGCCCAAGAATCGGGAACACCATATATTTT,CATRPRIGNTIYF
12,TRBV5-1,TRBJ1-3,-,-,TGCGCCAGCAGCCCCGACTGGAACACCATATATTTT,CASSPDWNTIYF